The 31 T cell receptor beta chains reported below all come from one sample, sequenced in a study of cytomegalovirus exposure and HLA in healthy donors. PCR was performed using 60 Vbeta and 13 Jbeta primers. Sequencing was performed with immunoSEQ multiplex PCR; in TCRdb, only in-frame clones are kept and a portion is missing. The data show some 150,000 clones, 80% to 90% seen once. Sequencing was carried out using PBMCs. These receptors all stem from a woman in her thirties in good health and CMV-seropositive.

The chain joins TRBV2 to TRBJ2-2, with 11 bases aligning to TRBD2. This CDR3 region has 17 residues. V lost 7 bases, J lost 2 bases, and 9 bases stayed unmatched. CDR1 is SNHLY, CDR2 FYNNEI, per germline. The CDR3 nucleotides are TGTGCCAGCATGGAACTAGCGGGGGCACCAAACACCGGGGAGCTGTTTTTT. Translation gives CASMELAGAPNTGELFF.

The CDR3 region has the DNA TGCGCCAGCAGCTTGCCAGAAGGGACAAGGAGCACAGATACGCAGTATTTT. This encodes CASSLPEGTRSTDTQYF. The chain uses TRBV5-1 and TRBJ2-3; D may be TRBD1 (6 bases). The CDR3 sequence is 17 residues long. Germline values: CDR1 SGHRS, CDR2 YFSETQ. V lost 1 base and J 0 bases, leaving 15 bases between the germline ends.

The chain employs TRBV9 and TRBJ2-1, with D hard to call. In germline, CDR1 is SGDLS, CDR2 YYNGEE. The V and J ends lost 8 bases and 5 bases respectively, with 17 bases between them. The CDR3 has 14 amino acids. CDR3 amino acids: CASNPVSMNNEQFF. DNA for the CDR3: TGTGCCAGTAACCCTGTCTCTATGAACAATGAGCAGTTCTTC.

The genes are TRBV5-1 and TRBJ1-2; 9 bases agree with TRBD1. The CDR3 sequence is 16 residues long. With V trimmed by 4 bases and J by 3 bases, 10 bases remained unmatched. Germline-derived CDR1 and CDR2 are SGHRS and YFSETQ. CDR3 nucleotides: TGCGCCAGCAGCCCCCGGACAGGGGAGGCCCACTATGGCTACACCTTC. Translating it yields CASSPRTGEAHYGYTF.

About this clone: The same CDR3 arises from other DNA sequences in this sample as well. The gene calls are TRBV9 and TRBJ2-7; D call uncertain. From germline, CDR1 is SGDLS and CDR2 YYNGEE. V was trimmed by 0 bases and J by 0 bases, leaving 7 bases between them. CDR3 length equals 14 residues. This chain's CDR3 is CASSVVPGSYEQYF. Written as DNA, the CDR3 is TGTGCCAGCAGCGTAGTGCCGGGCTCCTACGAGCAGTACTTC.

This chain joins TRBV7-2 and TRBJ2-2; D not certain. Germline assignment: CDR1 SGHTA and CDR2 FQGNSA. Trimming stripped 3 bases from V and 7 bases from J, with 15 bases between. This CDR3 has 15 residues. CDR3 nucleotides: TGTGCCAGCAGCTTGATTAGCACCCCCGGCGGGGAGCTGTTTTTT. Its translation: CASSLISTPGGELFF.

The chain is built from TRBV19 and TRBJ2-5, with D possibly TRBD1 on 5 matching bases. Deletions cut 3 bases from V and 9 bases from J, with 14 bases between. Germline-derived CDR1 and CDR2 are LNHDA and SQIVND (reference sequence). CDR3 length: 13 residues. The CDR3 loop reads CASSIGPIQAQYF. The CDR3 DNA reads as TGTGCCAGTAGTATCGGCCCCATACAGGCCCAGTACTTC.

This chain joins TRBV5-1 and TRBJ1-4; a possible D gene is TRBD1 (5 bases). From germline, CDR1 is SGHRS and CDR2 YFSETQ. This CDR3 has 11 amino acids. V gave up 9 bases and J gave up 7 bases, with 10 bases separating them. CDR3 sequence reads: CATREGEKLFF. Here the CDR3 DNA reads TGCGCCACCAGGGAGGGTGAAAAACTGTTTTTT.

This clone was observed at least ten times. This chain joins TRBV5-1 and TRBJ1-6, with 8 bases identical to TRBD1. V was clipped by 0 bases and J by 5 bases; unmatched bases: 4. CDR3 length equals 16 residues. Germline V lookup: CDR1 SGHRS, CDR2 YFSETQ. The CDR3 DNA is TGCGCCAGCAGCTTGGATGGACAGGGAAATAATTCACCCCTCCACTTT. It specifies CASSLDGQGNNSPLHF.

This clone has only a few counts. V is TRBV5-4 and J is TRBJ1-4; D gene uncertain. V lost 2 bases to trimming and J lost 2 bases, with 10 bases between them. The CDR3 has 15 amino acids. The germline gives CDR1 SGHNT, CDR2 YYREEE (reference sequence). CDR3 protein: CASSFYRGTNEKLFF. DNA of the CDR3: TGTGCCAGCAGCTTCTACAGAGGGACTAATGAAAAACTGTTTTTT. Combining the CDR3 with reference TRBV5-4 and TRBJ1-4 gives the whole variable domain ETGVTQSPTHLIKTRGQQVTLRCSSQSGHNTVSWYQQALGQGPQFIFQYYREEENGRGNFPPRFSGLQFPNYSSELNVNALELDDSALYLCASSFYRGTNEKLFFGSGTQLSVL.

This chain joins TRBV19 and TRBJ1-5; D unresolved. Deletions cut 6 bases from V and 4 bases from J, with 16 bases between. In germline, CDR1 is LNHDA, CDR2 SQIVND (reference sequence). The CDR3 extends over 15 amino acids. CDR3 coding DNA: TGTGCCAGTAGGGGAGGACTTTTCTTAAATCAGCCCCAGCATTTT. It specifies CASRGGLFLNQPQHF.

The rearrangement links TRBV7-9 to TRBJ2-3; tentative D call: TRBD2 (7 bases). The length of the CDR3 is 17 residues. V was clipped by 4 bases and J by 2 bases, with 19 bases between them. From germline, CDR1 is SEHNR and CDR2 FQNEAQ (reference sequence). CDR3 in amino acids: CASSYRGLAEVTDTQYF. The CDR3 region has the DNA TGTGCCAGCAGCTACCGGGGGCTAGCGGAGGTCACAGATACGCAGTATTTT.

V is TRBV4-1 and J is TRBJ1-1, with 10 bases lining up with TRBD1. This CDR3 comprises 14 residues. The V gene end was trimmed by 5 bases and the J gene end by 6 bases; junction bases not matched to a gene: 6. Germline lookup yields CDR1 MGHRA and CDR2 YSYEKL. The CDR3 spells CASSGRQGAAEAFF. CDR3 sequence (DNA): TGCGCCAGCAGCGGAAGACAGGGGGCGGCTGAAGCTTTCTTT.

The V call is TRBV18, the J call TRBJ1-2; D possibly corresponds to TRBD1 (5 bases). In germline, CDR1 is KGHSH, CDR2 LQKENI. V was clipped by 4 bases and J by 3 bases, with 12 bases between them. This CDR3 comprises 14 residues. CDR3 bases: TGTGCCAGCTCACACGACAGAGAGGACTATGGCTACACCTTC. It translates to CASSHDREDYGYTF.

The chain recombines TRBV7-2 with TRBJ1-6; 7 nucleotides agree with TRBD1. Per germline, CDR1 SGHTA and CDR2 FQGNSA. The trim removed 4 bases at V and 2 bases at J, leaving 8 bases unmatched. This CDR3 has 17 amino acids. Written as DNA, the CDR3 is TGTGCCAGCAGCTCGACCGGGACAGACACCTATAATTCACCCCTCCACTTT. This codes for CASSSTGTDTYNSPLHF.

The gene calls are TRBV5-1 and TRBJ1-2; TRBD1 matches at 11 bases. V dropped 3 bases and J dropped 5; count of bases not matched to a gene: 6. CDR1 is SGHRS, CDR2 YFSETQ, per germline. The CDR3 sequence is 15 residues long. CDR3 sequence: CASSSGTGGPYGYTF. DNA for the CDR3: TGCGCCAGCAGCTCGGGGACAGGGGGGCCATATGGCTACACCTTC.

J is TRBJ2-3 and V is TRBV6-5; D perhaps matches TRBD1 (6 bases). This CDR3 comprises 12 residues. Germline V gives CDR1 MNHEY, CDR2 SVGAGI. The CDR3, as DNA: TGTGCGAGGCCCTCGGACAGCAACCCGCAGTATTTT. It translates to CARPSDSNPQYF.

V usage is TRBV7-9 and J usage is TRBJ2-7, with D possibly being TRBD2 (6 bases). Germline V gene lookup returns CDR1 SEHNR and CDR2 FQNEAQ (reference sequence). This CDR3 is 13 amino acids long. Between the trimmed V and J ends, which lost 2 bases and 6 bases, there was a span of 11 bases. The CDR3 DNA is TGTGCCAGCAGCTTAATTTCGGGGGTCGAGCAGTACTTC. It specifies CASSLISGVEQYF.

V gene TRBV6-5 combines with J gene TRBJ2-7; 8 bases are shared with TRBD1. V was clipped by 7 bases and J by 0 bases; unmatched bases: 8. There are 15 residues in the CDR3. CDR1 is MNHEY, CDR2 SVGAGI, per germline. The CDR3 DNA reads as TGTGCCAGCAAAAACAGGGACAGGTTCTCCTACGAGCAGTACTTC. Protein sequence: CASKNRDRFSYEQYF.

The genes are TRBV28 and TRBJ2-1, with TRBD1 matching over 7 bases. CDR3 size: 15 residues. CDR1 and CDR2 from the germline V gene are MDHEN and SYDVKM. J gave up 2 bases and V 6 bases, and 7 bases lay outside the gene matches. The CDR3 nucleotides are TGTGCCAGCAGACACCGGGACAGTACCTACAATGAGCAGTTCTTC. Protein sequence: CASRHRDSTYNEQFF. The whole variable domain, remainder taken from reference TRBV28 and TRBJ2-1, is DVKVTQSSRYLVKRTGEKVFLECVQDMDHENMFWYRQDPGLGLRLIYFSYDVKMKEKGDIPEGYSVSREKKERFSLILESASTNQTSMYLCASRHRDSTYNEQFFGPGTRLTVL.

The rearrangement joins TRBV2 to TRBJ2-2; 8 bases map to TRBD1. The CDR3 is 16 amino acids. CDR1 SNHLY and CDR2 FYNNEI come from the germline V gene. The V segment lost 4 bases and the J segment 1 base; nucleotides outside the gene matches: 5. In DNA form, the CDR3 reads TGTGCCAGCAGTGGGGACAGGTTCTTGAACACCGGGGAGCTGTTTTTT. Translated: CASSGDRFLNTGELFF. The full variable domain, with the rest looked up from reference TRBV2 and TRBJ2-2, is EPEVTQTPSHQVTQMGQEVILRCVPISNHLYFYWYRQILGQKVEFLVSFYNNEISEKSEIFDDQFSVERPDGSNFTLKIRSTKLEDSAMYFCASSGDRFLNTGELFFGEGSRLTVL.

The chain is built from TRBV19 and TRBJ2-3; D remains unclear. Germline-derived CDR1 and CDR2 are LNHDA and SQIVND (reference sequence). V lost 1 base, J lost 0 bases, and 5 bases lay in between. The CDR3 totals 14 residues. The CDR3 is CASSIVRSTDTQYF. As DNA, the CDR3 is TGTGCCAGTAGTATAGTCCGTAGCACAGATACGCAGTATTTT. Full variable domain (outside the CDR3, taken from reference TRBV19 and TRBJ2-3): DGGITQSPKYLFRKEGQNVTLSCEQNLNHDAMYWYRQDPGQGLRLIYYSQIVNDFQKGDIAEGYSVSREKKESFPLTVTSAQKNPTAFYLCASSIVRSTDTQYFGPGTRLTVL.

J is TRBJ2-2 and V is TRBV10-3; a weak D match, TRBD2 (5 bases). This CDR3 is built from 16 residues. The germline CDR1 and CDR2 sequences are ENHRY and SYGVKD. V lost 4 bases and J 5 bases, leaving 17 bases between the germline ends. The CDR3 protein is CAISGSPLGVTGELFF. CDR3 in DNA: TGTGCCATCAGTGGATCCCCCCTCGGGGTTACCGGGGAGCTGTTTTTT.

The J gene is TRBJ1-2, the V gene TRBV4-3; weak D call: TRBD1 (5 bases). This CDR3 is 14 amino acids long. Germline V CDR1 and CDR2: LGHNA, YSLEER. With 1 base removed from V and 5 bases from J, the gap between germline ends came to 11 bases. The DNA for the CDR3 is TGCGCCAGCAGCCAAGGACAGAGCCCTTATGGCTACACCTTC. Encoded protein: CASSQGQSPYGYTF.

The chain uses TRBV6-4 and TRBJ1-2, with D possibly TRBD1 on 6 matching bases. V lost 2 bases, J lost 6 bases, and 13 bases lay in between. This CDR3 has 14 residues. The V gene's germline CDR1 is MRHNA and CDR2 SNTAGT. CDR3 region: CASSDGGAGDGYTF. CDR3 bases: TGTGCCAGCAGTGACGGTGGGGCAGGGGATGGCTACACCTTC.

In the case of this clone: Within the sample, other DNA sequences also encode this same CDR3. The chain uses TRBV2 and TRBJ2-7; 9 bases map to TRBD1. From germline, CDR1 is SNHLY and CDR2 FYNNEI. Losses at the gene ends were 6 bases for V and 6 bases for J; bases not matched to a gene: 3. The CDR3 consists of 12 residues. DNA of the CDR3: TGTGCCAGCAGGGACAGGGGCCCCGAGCAGTACTTC. The encoded protein is CASRDRGPEQYF.

This clone occurred once. The CDR3 region has the DNA TGTGCCAGCAGTTACCCTAAGGGACAGCCGGAAGGCTACACCTTC. It encodes CASSYPKGQPEGYTF. The V call is TRBV6-6, the J call TRBJ1-2; TRBD1 aligns across 7 bases. Germline assignment: CDR1 MNHNY and CDR2 SVGAGI (reference sequence). The length of the CDR3 is 15 residues. Germline trimming cut 2 bases from V and 8 bases from J; bases unmatched to any gene: 11.

A few counts support this clone. This chain uses TRBV19 with TRBJ2-2; D is uncertain. The CDR3 runs 14 residues. The V and J ends lost 7 bases and 2 bases respectively, with 11 bases between them. CDR1 and CDR2 from the germline V gene are LNHDA and SQIVND (reference sequence). The CDR3 nucleotides read TGTGCCAGTAAGTGGGCAGAAAACACCGGGGAGCTGTTTTTT. The encoded protein is CASKWAENTGELFF.

This chain uses TRBV7-6 with TRBJ2-5, with TRBD2 matching over 12 bases. The V gene end was trimmed by 1 base and the J gene end by 2 bases; junction bases not matched to a gene: 2. Germline V gene lookup returns CDR1 SGHVS and CDR2 FNYEAQ. The CDR3 length is 16 residues. CDR3 in DNA: TGTGCCAGCAGCTTAGGCCTAGCGGGGGGGCAAGAGACCCAGTACTTC. Its protein is CASSLGLAGGQETQYF.

This chain links TRBV9 with TRBJ1-2, with 9 bases that match TRBD1. From germline, CDR1 is SGDLS and CDR2 YYNGEE. The length of the CDR3 is 17 residues. The ends lost 0 bases at V and 4 bases at J; junction bases unmatched: 10. The CDR3 spells CASSVARTGTGIYGYTF. The CDR3, as DNA: TGTGCCAGCAGCGTAGCTCGTACTGGGACAGGGATCTATGGCTACACCTTC.

The rearrangement uses TRBV7-9 and TRBJ1-1; TRBD1 matches at 8 bases. The CDR3 totals 16 residues. Trimming at V came to 4 bases and at J to 5 bases, leaving 12 bases not matched to a gene. In germline, CDR1 is SEHNR, CDR2 FQNEAQ (reference sequence). The CDR3 loop reads CASSSGQGSYLTEAFF. The CDR3 nucleotides read TGTGCCAGCAGCTCCGGACAGGGAAGCTACCTTACTGAAGCTTTCTTT.